This TCR beta chain is drawn from a study of CD8+ T cells in alopecia areata. About this clone: Its matching antigen is unknown.

Findings and caveats of the study: In lesional scalp, particularly from alopecia totalis/universalis, clonality was higher than in normal scalp.

It was cDNA, reverse transcribed from extracted RNA, that served as the sequencing template. The table came from immunoSEQ multiplex PCR; TCRdb's copy has only in-frame clones and leaves some out. The sample shows 100,000 to 150,000 clones, approximately 38% of them seen only once. This CDR3 has 15 residues. The V segment lost 4 bases and the J segment 11 bases; nucleotides outside the gene matches: 18. Germline CDR1 is SQVTM and CDR2 is ANQGSEA. The chain employs TRBV29-1 and TRBJ1-1, with 8 positions matching TRBD1. Material for sequencing was CD4+ T cells sorted from blood. This TCR was sampled from a human donor with alopecia areata. The CDR3 is CSVGETGTGRQGAFF. For the CDR3, the DNA is TGCAGCGTTGGGGAGACCGGGACAGGCCGACAAGGCGCTTTCTTT. The full variable domain, its missing parts supplied by reference TRBV29-1 and TRBJ1-1, is SAVISQKPSRDICQRGTSLTIQCQVDSQVTMMFWYRQQPGQSLTLIATANQGSEATYESGFVIDKFPISRPNLTFSTLTVSNMSPEDSSIYLCSVGETGTGRQGAFFGQGTRLTVV.